This TCR beta chain is drawn from a study of T cell responses to AZD1222 COVID-19 vaccine. Profiling relied on immunoSEQ multiplex PCR, and the TCRdb table lists in-frame clones only, not all of them. The sample lists over 110,000 clones; roughly nine tenths were seen once. This clonotype was obtained from an adult who received the AZD1222 COVID-19 vaccine. Sequencing was performed on peripheral blood, taken 28 days after the second AZD1222 dose.

The CDR3 nucleotides read TGTGCCAGCAGCCAAGAGCCCGCAAGGAACACTGAAGCTTTCTTT. Its translation is CASSQEPARNTEAFF. The rearrangement joins TRBV3-1 (or the pseudogene TRBV3-2) to TRBJ1-1; no firm D call. This CDR3 contains 15 residues. Trimming pared 0 bases from V and 1 base from J, leaving 9 bases between. Germline V lookup: CDR1 LGHDT, CDR2 YNNKEL (reference sequence).